This entry lists 20 T cell receptor beta chains sequenced from one sample in a study of T cells in narcolepsy. TCRdb's table, derived via immunoSEQ multiplex PCR, lists solely in-frame clones and lacks some. The data contain approximately 26,000 clones, around 84% of them singletons. The sequenced sample was memory (CD45RA-) CD4+ T cells from blood. The receptors derive from a human donor in good health.

The rearrangement links TRBV9 to TRBJ2-2; 7 bases match TRBD2. There are 15 residues in the CDR3. V lost 6 bases to trimming and J lost 6 bases; unmatched junction nucleotides: 11. Germline CDR1 reads SGDLS; CDR2 reads YYNGEE. The CDR3 DNA reads as TGTGCCAGCACAGGGCTAGCGGTCGCCGCCGGGGAGCTGTTTTTT. Its translation is CASTGLAVAAGELFF.

As concerns this clone: Different DNA sequences within this sample yield the same CDR3. This chain links TRBV7-3 with TRBJ2-3, with 7 bases matching TRBD2. The CDR3 consists of 13 residues. V lost 1 base, J lost 5 bases, and 0 bases stayed unmatched. CDR1 and CDR2 (germline): SGHTA, FQGTGA. Here the CDR3 reads CASSLREGDTQYF. Written as DNA, the CDR3 is TGTGCCAGCAGCTTAAGGGAGGGAGATACGCAGTATTTT.

The chain couples TRBV5-4 to TRBJ1-3; no clear D gene. CDR1 SGHNT and CDR2 YYREEE come from the germline V gene (reference sequence). V lost 0 bases, J lost 4 bases, and 5 bases lay in between. The CDR3 has 13 amino acids. As DNA, the CDR3 is TGTGCCAGCAGCTTGGCCGCGGGAAACACCATATATTTT. Its protein is CASSLAAGNTIYF.

This clone was counted between two and nine times. The chain carries TRBV5-6 and TRBJ1-1, with D unresolved. V was shortened by 0 bases and J by 1 base, with 7 bases between the two germline ends. This CDR3 spans 14 amino acids. Per the germline V gene, CDR1 is SGHDT and CDR2 is YYEEEE. CDR3 residues: CASSLGAGNTEAFF. In DNA, the CDR3 is TGTGCCAGCAGCTTGGGAGCAGGGAACACTGAAGCTTTCTTT.

This clone is termed medium-sized. J is TRBJ1-5 and V is TRBV2, with 9 bases lining up with TRBD1. Per germline, CDR1 SNHLY and CDR2 FYNNEI. J was trimmed by 2 bases and V by 4 bases; bases with no gene match: 3. The CDR3 runs 15 residues. The CDR3 sequence is CASSGDRAGNQPQHF. The CDR3 DNA reads as TGTGCCAGCAGTGGGGACAGGGCGGGCAATCAGCCCCAGCATTTT.

The chain joins TRBV6-6 to TRBJ2-3; D remains unclear. The V gene's germline CDR1 is MNHNY and CDR2 SVGAGI (reference sequence). Trimming took 7 bases from V and 1 from J, leaving 3 bases between them. This CDR3 has 11 amino acids. CDR3 in amino acids: CASTRTDTQYF. The CDR3 DNA reads as TGTGCCAGCACCCGCACAGATACGCAGTATTTT.

The table lists this clone with a few counts. This chain connects TRBV13 to TRBJ1-1, with TRBD1 matching over 8 bases. Germline lookup yields CDR1 PRHDT and CDR2 FYEKMQ (reference sequence). The CDR3 covers 15 residues. The V and J ends lost 1 base and 4 bases, in that order; junction bases with no gene match: 5. The CDR3 is CASSLAGTGVTEAFF. For the CDR3, the DNA is TGTGCCAGCAGCTTAGCCGGGACAGGCGTCACTGAAGCTTTCTTT.

The chain recombines TRBV5-4 with TRBJ2-2; tentatively, D is TRBD1 or TRBD2 (5 bases each). The CDR3 spans 13 residues. CDR1 is SGHNT and CDR2 is YYREEE in the germline V gene (reference sequence). V was trimmed by 0 bases and J by 6 bases, leaving 6 bases between them. CDR3 in DNA: TGTGCCAGCAGCTTGGGGGGACCCGGGGAGCTGTTTTTT. It codes for CASSLGGPGELFF.

The chain recombines TRBV19 with TRBJ1-1; a weak D match, TRBD1 (5 bases). V lost 5 bases to trimming and J lost 4 bases, with 11 bases between them. The germline CDR1 and CDR2 sequences are LNHDA and SQIVND (reference sequence). The CDR3 length is 13 residues. The CDR3 DNA is TGTGCCAGTAGTCTTCAGGGAAGCACTGAAGCTTTCTTT. Residues: CASSLQGSTEAFF.

This rearrangement joins TRBV11-3 to TRBJ2-2; D is possibly TRBD1 (6 bases). From germline, CDR1 is SGHNT and CDR2 YENEEA. The CDR3 sequence is 15 residues long. Between the trimmed V and J ends, which lost 5 bases and 0 bases, there was a span of 10 bases. The CDR3 DNA reads as TGTGCCAGCAGCACCGGGACAACGAACACCGGGGAGCTGTTTTTT. Translating gives CASSTGTTNTGELFF.

The CDR3 spells CASSFRPDTQYF. As DNA, the CDR3 is TGTGCCAGCAGTTTTCGGCCAGATACGCAGTATTTT. The chain carries TRBV28 and TRBJ2-3; D gene uncertain. There are 12 residues in the CDR3. CDR1 is MDHEN, CDR2 SYDVKM, per germline. V lost 3 bases and J lost 4, with 5 bases in between.

The J gene is TRBJ2-2, the V gene TRBV4-1, with 12 bases matching TRBD2. The V segment lost 7 bases and the J segment 3 bases; nucleotides outside the gene matches: 3. The CDR3 runs 15 residues. Germline V gene lookup returns CDR1 MGHRA and CDR2 YSYEKL. As DNA, the CDR3 is TGCGCCAGCAAGACTAGCGGGGGTGACACCGGGGAGCTGTTTTTT. This gives the protein CASKTSGGDTGELFF.

The chain combines TRBV25-1 with TRBJ2-7; TRBD2 matches 7 bases. The germline gives CDR1 MGHDK, CDR2 SYGVNS. CDR3 length: 16 amino acids. The V segment lost 3 bases and the J segment 3 bases; nucleotides outside the gene matches: 11. The CDR3 coding sequence is TGTGCCAGCAGTGATCGTGTCGGCGGGAGTATCTACGAGCAGTACTTC. This encodes CASSDRVGGSIYEQYF.

This rearrangement joins TRBV11-3 to TRBJ1-1, with 7 positions matching TRBD1. The J segment lost 1 base and the V segment lost 5 bases, leaving 1 base of the junction unmatched. The V gene's germline CDR1 is SGHNT and CDR2 YENEEA. This CDR3 region has 13 residues. The CDR3 region has the DNA TGTGCCAGCAGCCGACAGGGGAACACTGAAGCTTTCTTT. Protein: CASSRQGNTEAFF.

V is TRBV30 and J is TRBJ2-5, with 11 bases aligning to TRBD2. The CDR3 covers 15 residues. Germline CDR1 is GTSNPN and CDR2 is SVGIG (reference sequence). V shed 1 base, J shed 3 bases, and the junction held 4 bases outside the gene matches. CDR3: CAWSAGLADKETQYF. The CDR3 DNA sequence: TGTGCCTGGAGTGCGGGACTAGCGGATAAAGAGACCCAGTACTTC.

The V gene is TRBV5-1, the J gene TRBJ2-2; D gene ambiguous. The germline V gene has CDR1 SGHRS and CDR2 YFSETQ. The CDR3 length is 14 residues. V dropped 0 bases and J dropped 2 bases, with 5 bases sitting between them. Written as DNA, the CDR3 is TGCGCCAGCAGCTTGGGCACCAACACCGGGGAGCTGTTTTTT. Translating it yields CASSLGTNTGELFF.

The chain employs TRBV9 and TRBJ2-3, with 8 bases identical to TRBD1. V lost 5 bases to trimming and J lost 4 bases; unmatched junction nucleotides: 3. The CDR3 is made up of 13 amino acids. The germline gives CDR1 SGDLS, CDR2 YYNGEE. Here the CDR3 DNA reads TGTGCCAGCAGTACGACAGGGGCAGATACGCAGTATTTT. Translation: CASSTTGADTQYF.

This clone showed up just a few times. The chain is built from TRBV28 and TRBJ1-6; 9 bases line up with TRBD1. The trim removed 6 bases at V and 10 bases at J, leaving 10 bases unmatched. This CDR3 contains 15 residues. Per germline, CDR1 MDHEN and CDR2 SYDVKM. CDR3 sequence (DNA): TGTGCCAGCAGAGGGACAGGGAGATTAGAGTCACCCCTCCACTTT. Encoded protein: CASRGTGRLESPLHF.

This chain links TRBV18 with TRBJ1-1; D is unresolved. Between the trimmed V and J ends, which lost 1 base and 2 bases, there was a span of 11 bases. The CDR3 is 15 residues long. Germline V gene sequence: CDR1 KGHSH, CDR2 LQKENI. CDR3 protein: CASSPQKSPNTEAFF. The CDR3 DNA is TGTGCCAGCTCACCACAAAAGTCCCCCAACACTGAAGCTTTCTTT.

As DNA, the CDR3 is TGTGCCAGCTCACCCGGAAGCAAGAACACTGAAGCTTTCTTT. Encoded protein: CASSPGSKNTEAFF. The V gene is TRBV18, the J gene TRBJ1-1, with D unclear. Germline V lookup: CDR1 KGHSH, CDR2 LQKENI. Trimming left V 3 bases short and J 1 base short, with 9 bases between. The CDR3 is made up of 14 amino acids.